The T cell receptor (beta chain) described here comes from a study of graft-versus-host responses after intestinal transplantation. Study conclusions and caveats: Among recipient marrow samples, GvH clones were found; some appeared first in ileum or blood. Allografts of patients with graft-donor T cell macrochimerism showed high graft-versus-host to host-versus-graft clone ratios.

Processed graft tissue released its intraepithelial and lamina propria lymphocytes. This CDR3 is 13 amino acids long. CDR1 and CDR2 (germline): SNHLY, FYNNEI. V was clipped by 1 base and J by 7 bases, with 10 bases between them. Concerning this clone: Its antigen is still unknown.

Using immunoSEQ multiplex PCR, the repertoire was profiled, and TCRdb retains in-frame clones only, with some absent. The repertoire has 500 or so clones, more than 90% of them found once; the top ten carry just under 9%. This chain uses TRBV2 with TRBJ1-1; unclear D gene. Sequenced material: ileum tissue, taken approximately 42 days after intestinal transplant. The origin of this receptor is a human patient who received an intestinal transplant, so some T cells may come from the graft donor. The CDR3 coding sequence is TGTGCCAGCAGTGAAGGCCGCTTGGGTGAAGCTTTCTTT. It encodes CASSEGRLGEAFF.